The clone carrying this T cell receptor beta chain was picked up one time. CDR3 size: 16 residues. Germline CDR1 and CDR2: LGHNA and YSLEER. The germline V and J ends were trimmed by 4 bases and 0 bases, with 13 bases remaining between them. This sample is drawn from a study of OX40 agonist ivuxolimab in advanced cancers. On the study more broadly: A diagnosis of hepatocellular carcinoma, melanoma, renal cell or head and neck cancer was present in dose-escalation patients.

Generated by immunoSEQ multiplex PCR, the TCRdb table keeps only in-frame clones and is missing some. The sample carries 65,000 to 85,000 clones, around 86% recorded once. The clonotype comes from an adult with an advanced solid tumor such as melanoma, head and neck, liver or kidney cancer. The rearrangement joins TRBV4-3 to TRBJ1-3; D ambiguous. This specimen consisted of CD4+ or CD8+ T cells sorted from blood, obtained in a trial of the OX40 agonist ivuxolimab. The CDR3 is CASSLGWIDSGNTIYF. CDR3 DNA sequence: TGCGCCAGCAGCCTTGGATGGATCGACTCTGGAAACACCATATATTTT.